Each of the 8 T cell receptor beta chains below was sequenced from the same sample in a study of neurological immune-mediated disorders. TCRdb re-called the 5' RACE reads through MiXCR, storing one row per CDR3 protein. This sample has tens of thousands of distinct CDR3 sequences; 4.5% to 7% occur once, and the top ten carry approximately 1.3%. What was sequenced was CD4+ T cells from blood. All receptors derive from a woman aged 18-29 years with multiple sclerosis.

This clonotype was seen ten or more times. V is TRBV5-5 and J is TRBJ1-1, with unresolved D. Trimming left V 1 base short and J 4 bases short, with 8 bases between. There are 13 residues in the CDR3. Germline V lookup: CDR1 SGHKS, CDR2 YYEKEE (reference sequence). CDR3 bases: TGTGCCAGCAGCTTGTACGGTAGCACTGAAGCTTTCTTT. The encoded protein is CASSLYGSTEAFF.

Ten or more counts support this clonotype. The chain carries TRBV20-1 and TRBJ1-5; 9 bases map to TRBD1. The V segment lost 6 bases and the J segment 3 bases; nucleotides outside the gene matches: 3. CDR3 size: 13 residues. In germline, CDR1 is DFQATT, CDR2 SNEGSKA (reference sequence). CDR3 region: CSAHRGLNQPQHF. Here the CDR3 DNA reads TGCAGTGCCCACAGGGGGCTCAATCAGCCCCAGCATTTT.

J is TRBJ1-6 and V is TRBV27; D is unresolved. The CDR3 runs to 14 residues. Germline loops: CDR1 MNHEY, CDR2 SMNVEV (reference sequence). The V gene lost 3 bases and the J gene lost 5 bases, with 8 bases spanning the gap. The CDR3 DNA reads TGTGCCAGCAGTTTCAACAGAGATAATTCACCCCTCCACTTT. This codes for CASSFNRDNSPLHF.

V is TRBV19 and J is TRBJ2-5; 8 nucleotides line up with TRBD1. This CDR3 has 14 amino acids. From germline, CDR1 is LNHDA and CDR2 SQIVND (reference sequence). Losses at the gene ends were 5 bases for V and 4 bases for J; bases not matched to a gene: 6. CDR3 sequence: CASSLPDRAETQYF. In DNA, the CDR3 is TGTGCCAGTAGTTTACCGGACAGGGCAGAGACCCAGTACTTC.

This clonotype has at least ten counts. The rearrangement links TRBV6-5 to TRBJ1-5; no firm D call. With 0 bases removed from V and 7 bases from J, the gap between germline ends came to 7 bases. Germline V lookup: CDR1 MNHEY, CDR2 SVGAGI. This CDR3 is 13 amino acids long. The CDR3 sequence: CASSYSNGQPQHF. Written as DNA, the CDR3 is TGTGCCAGCAGTTACTCGAATGGACAGCCCCAGCATTTT.

In its sample, this clonotype ranks as medium-sized. This chain uses TRBV27 with TRBJ1-2; weak D call: TRBD1 (5 bases). This CDR3 region has 12 residues. CDR1 and CDR2 from the germline V gene are MNHEY and SMNVEV (reference sequence). V dropped 2 bases and J dropped 8 bases, with 9 bases sitting between them. The CDR3 region is CASSLQGSGYTF. CDR3 DNA: TGTGCCAGCAGTTTACAGGGATCCGGCTACACCTTC.

There are many counts of this clonotype. CDR3 in amino acids: CASSRLSGLAGGPPPYEQYV. The CDR3 bases are TGTGCCAGCAGCAGACTCTCCGGACTAGCGGGAGGGCCCCCACCCTACGAGCAGTACGTC. This chain uses TRBV21-1 with TRBJ2-7; the DNA was not compared with TRBD2, the D call given in the table. TRBV21-1 is shown as a pseudogene. This CDR3 has 20 residues.

The rearrangement joins TRBV20-1 to TRBJ2-3, with D unresolved. The CDR3 consists of 16 residues. V shed 5 bases and J shed 1 base, with 19 bases lying between them. Per the germline V gene, CDR1 is DFQATT and CDR2 is SNEGSKA (reference sequence). The CDR3 coding sequence is TGCAGTGCTGCTACCCAGGTGTCCTTATGCACAGATACGCAGTATTTT. Protein product: CSAATQVSLCTDTQYF.